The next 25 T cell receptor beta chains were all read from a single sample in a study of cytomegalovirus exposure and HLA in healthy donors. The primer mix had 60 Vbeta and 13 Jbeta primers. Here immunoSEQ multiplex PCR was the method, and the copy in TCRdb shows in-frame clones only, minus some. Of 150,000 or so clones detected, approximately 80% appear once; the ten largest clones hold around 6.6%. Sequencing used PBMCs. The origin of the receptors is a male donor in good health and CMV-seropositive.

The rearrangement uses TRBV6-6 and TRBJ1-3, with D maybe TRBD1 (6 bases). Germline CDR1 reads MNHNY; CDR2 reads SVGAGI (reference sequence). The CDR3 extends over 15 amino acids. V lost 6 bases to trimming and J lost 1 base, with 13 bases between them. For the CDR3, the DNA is TGTGCCAGCAGCAGACAGGCACCTTCTGGAAACACCATATATTTT. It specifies CASSRQAPSGNTIYF.

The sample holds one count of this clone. The CDR3 reads CSARRDEAFF. The CDR3 DNA follows: TGCAGTGCTAGAAGAGATGAAGCTTTCTTT. The J gene is TRBJ1-1, the V gene TRBV20-1; D ambiguous. Trimming took 2 bases from V and 7 from J, leaving 5 bases between them. This CDR3 has 10 residues. Per germline, CDR1 DFQATT and CDR2 SNEGSKA (reference sequence).

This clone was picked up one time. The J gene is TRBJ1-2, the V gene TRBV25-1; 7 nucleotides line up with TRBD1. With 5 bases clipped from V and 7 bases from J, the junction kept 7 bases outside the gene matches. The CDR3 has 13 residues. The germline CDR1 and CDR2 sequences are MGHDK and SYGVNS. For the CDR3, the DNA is TGTGCCAGCAGTCCTGGCCACAGGGGTGGCTACACCTTC. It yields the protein CASSPGHRGGYTF.

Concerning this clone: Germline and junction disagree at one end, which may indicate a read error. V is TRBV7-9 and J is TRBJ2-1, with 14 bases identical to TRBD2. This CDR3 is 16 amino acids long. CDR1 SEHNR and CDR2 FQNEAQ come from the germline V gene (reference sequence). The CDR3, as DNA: TGTTCCAGCAGCTTAGTAGGGACTAGCGGGAGCGATGAGCAGTTCTTC. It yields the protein CSSSLVGTSGSDEQFF.

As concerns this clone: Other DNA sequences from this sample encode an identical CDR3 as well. The CDR3, as DNA: TGTGCCAGCAGCTTAGGTCCCCACGGACTGTTTTTT. Translating gives CASSLGPHGLFF. This chain connects TRBV11-2 to TRBJ1-4; no firm D call. The CDR3 has 12 residues. The V and J ends lost 1 base and 13 bases respectively, with 10 bases between them. Germline V gene lookup returns CDR1 SGHAT and CDR2 FQNNGV.

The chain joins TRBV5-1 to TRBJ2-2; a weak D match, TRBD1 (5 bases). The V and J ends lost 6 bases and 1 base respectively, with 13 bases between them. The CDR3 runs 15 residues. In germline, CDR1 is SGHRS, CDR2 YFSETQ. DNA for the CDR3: TGCGCCAGCACCCCGACAGCGATGAACACCGGGGAGCTGTTTTTT. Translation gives CASTPTAMNTGELFF.

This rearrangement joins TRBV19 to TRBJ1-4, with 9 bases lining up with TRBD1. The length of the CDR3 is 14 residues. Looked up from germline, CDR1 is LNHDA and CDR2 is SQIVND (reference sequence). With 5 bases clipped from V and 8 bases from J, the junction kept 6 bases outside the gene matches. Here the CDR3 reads CASSEDRGYEKLFF. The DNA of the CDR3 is TGTGCCAGTAGTGAAGACAGGGGGTACGAAAAACTGTTTTTT.

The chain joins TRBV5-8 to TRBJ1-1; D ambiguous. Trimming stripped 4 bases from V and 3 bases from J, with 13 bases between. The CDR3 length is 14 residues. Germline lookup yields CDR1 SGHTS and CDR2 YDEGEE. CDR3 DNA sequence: TGTGCCAGCAGCCCCCGGGGTTGGGACACTGAAGCTTTCTTT. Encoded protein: CASSPRGWDTEAFF.

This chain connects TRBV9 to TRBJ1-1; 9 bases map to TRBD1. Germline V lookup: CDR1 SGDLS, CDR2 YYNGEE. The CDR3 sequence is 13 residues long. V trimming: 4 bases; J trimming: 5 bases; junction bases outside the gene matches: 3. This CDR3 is CASSPGTGTEAFF. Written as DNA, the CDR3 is TGTGCCAGCAGCCCCGGGACAGGGACTGAAGCTTTCTTT. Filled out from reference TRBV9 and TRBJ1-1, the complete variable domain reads DSGVTQTPKHLITATGQRVTLRCSPRSGDLSVYWYQQSLDQGLQFLIQYYNGEERAKGNILERFSAQQFPDLHSELNLSSLELGDSALYFCASSPGTGTEAFFGQGTRLTVV.

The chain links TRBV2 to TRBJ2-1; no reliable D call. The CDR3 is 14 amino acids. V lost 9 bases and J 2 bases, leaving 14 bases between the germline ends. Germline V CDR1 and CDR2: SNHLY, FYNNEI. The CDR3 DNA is TGTGCCAGTTCGGTCGAAGTTCCCTACAATGAGCAGTTCTTC. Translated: CASSVEVPYNEQFF.

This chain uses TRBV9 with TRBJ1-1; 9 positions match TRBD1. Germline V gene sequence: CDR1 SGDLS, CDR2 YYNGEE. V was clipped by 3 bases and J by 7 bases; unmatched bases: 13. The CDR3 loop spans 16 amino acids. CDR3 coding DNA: TGTGCCAGCAGCGCGTCTCCGGGACAGGGTAAGGGTGAAGCTTTCTTT. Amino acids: CASSASPGQGKGEAFF.

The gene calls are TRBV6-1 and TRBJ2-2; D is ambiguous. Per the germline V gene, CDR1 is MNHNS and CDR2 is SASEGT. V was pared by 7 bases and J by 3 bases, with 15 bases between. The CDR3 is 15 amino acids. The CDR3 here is CASNAGLTYTGELFF. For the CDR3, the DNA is TGTGCCAGCAACGCAGGCTTAACCTACACCGGGGAGCTGTTTTTT.

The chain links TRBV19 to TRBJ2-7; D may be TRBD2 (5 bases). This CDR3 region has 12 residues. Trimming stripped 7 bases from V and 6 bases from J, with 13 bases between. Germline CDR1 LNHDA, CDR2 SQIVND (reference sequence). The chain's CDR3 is CASNKAGGEQYF. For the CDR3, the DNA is TGTGCCAGTAATAAGGCCGGAGGCGAGCAGTACTTC.

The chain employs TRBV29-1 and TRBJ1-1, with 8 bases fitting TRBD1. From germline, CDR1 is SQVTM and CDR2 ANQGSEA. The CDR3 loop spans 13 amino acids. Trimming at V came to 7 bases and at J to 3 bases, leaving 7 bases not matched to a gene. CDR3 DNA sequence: TGCAGCGCTGGACAGGGACAGGACACTGAAGCTTTCTTT. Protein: CSAGQGQDTEAFF.

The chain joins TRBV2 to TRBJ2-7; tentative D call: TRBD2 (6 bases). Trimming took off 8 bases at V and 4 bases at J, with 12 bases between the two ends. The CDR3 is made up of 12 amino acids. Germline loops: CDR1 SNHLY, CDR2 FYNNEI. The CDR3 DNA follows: TGTGCCAGCGGGGACTGGAATTACGAGCAGTACTTC. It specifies CASGDWNYEQYF.

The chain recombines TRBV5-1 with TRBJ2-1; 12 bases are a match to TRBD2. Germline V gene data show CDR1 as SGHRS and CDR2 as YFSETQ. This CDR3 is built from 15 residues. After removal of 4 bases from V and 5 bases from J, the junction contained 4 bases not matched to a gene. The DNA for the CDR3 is TGCGCCAGCAGCCCTAGGACTAGCGGGGACAATGAGCAGTTCTTC. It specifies CASSPRTSGDNEQFF.

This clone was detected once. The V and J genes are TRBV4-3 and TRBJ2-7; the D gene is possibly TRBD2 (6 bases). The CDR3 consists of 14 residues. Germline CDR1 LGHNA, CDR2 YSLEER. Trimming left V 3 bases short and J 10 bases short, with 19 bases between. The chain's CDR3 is CASSHAREIGEQYF. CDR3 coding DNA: TGCGCCAGCAGCCATGCCCGGGAGATAGGGGAACAGTACTTC.

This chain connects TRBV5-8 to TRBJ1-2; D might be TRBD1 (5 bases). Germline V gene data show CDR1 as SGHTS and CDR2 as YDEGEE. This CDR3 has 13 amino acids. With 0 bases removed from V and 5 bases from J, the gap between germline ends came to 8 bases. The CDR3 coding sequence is TGTGCCAGCAGCTTGGGACAGAAGTATGGCTACACCTTC. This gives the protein CASSLGQKYGYTF.

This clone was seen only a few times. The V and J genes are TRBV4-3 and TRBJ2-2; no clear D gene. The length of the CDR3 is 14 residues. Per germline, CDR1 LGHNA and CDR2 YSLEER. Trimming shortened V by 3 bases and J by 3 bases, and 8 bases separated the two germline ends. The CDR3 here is CASSHSGHTGELFF. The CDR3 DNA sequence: TGCGCCAGCAGCCATTCAGGCCACACCGGGGAGCTGTTTTTT.

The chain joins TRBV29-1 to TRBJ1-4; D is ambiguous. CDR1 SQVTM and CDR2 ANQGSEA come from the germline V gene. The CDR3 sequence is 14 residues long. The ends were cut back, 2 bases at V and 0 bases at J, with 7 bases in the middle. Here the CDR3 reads CSVEMAATNEKLFF. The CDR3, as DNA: TGCAGCGTTGAAATGGCAGCAACTAATGAAAAACTGTTTTTT.

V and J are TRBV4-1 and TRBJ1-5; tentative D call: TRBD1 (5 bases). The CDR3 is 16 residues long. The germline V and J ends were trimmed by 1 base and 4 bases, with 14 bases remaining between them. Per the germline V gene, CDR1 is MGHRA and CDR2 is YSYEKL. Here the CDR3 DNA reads TGCGCCAGCAGCCAAGCCCCTGACAGATTTAATCAGCCCCAGCATTTT. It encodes CASSQAPDRFNQPQHF.

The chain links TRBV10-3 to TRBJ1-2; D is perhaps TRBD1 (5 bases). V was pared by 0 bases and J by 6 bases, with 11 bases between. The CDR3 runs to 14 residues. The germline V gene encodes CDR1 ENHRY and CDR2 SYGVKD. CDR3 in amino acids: CAISESSLGHGYTF. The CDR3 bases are TGTGCCATCAGTGAGTCCAGCCTGGGGCATGGCTACACCTTC.

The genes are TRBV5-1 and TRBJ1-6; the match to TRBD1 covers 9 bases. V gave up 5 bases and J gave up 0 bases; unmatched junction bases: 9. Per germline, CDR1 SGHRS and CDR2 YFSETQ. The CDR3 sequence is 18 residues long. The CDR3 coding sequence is TGCGCCAGCAGTTCCGGACAGGGGATCAGCTCCTATAATTCACCCCTCCACTTT. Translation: CASSSGQGISSYNSPLHF.

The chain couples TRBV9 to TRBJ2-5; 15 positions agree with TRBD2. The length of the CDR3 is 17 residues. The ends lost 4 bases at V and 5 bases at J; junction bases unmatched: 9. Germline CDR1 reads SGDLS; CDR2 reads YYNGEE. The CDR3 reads CASSPGLAGGPGETQYF. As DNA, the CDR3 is TGTGCCAGCAGCCCAGGACTAGCGGGAGGGCCGGGGGAGACCCAGTACTTC.

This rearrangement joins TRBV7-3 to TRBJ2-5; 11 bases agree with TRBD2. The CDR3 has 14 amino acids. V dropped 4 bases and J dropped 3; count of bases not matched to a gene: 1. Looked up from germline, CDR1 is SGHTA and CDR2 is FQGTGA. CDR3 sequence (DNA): TGTGCCAGCAGCTCGGGACTAGCGGAAGAGACCCAGTACTTC. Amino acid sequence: CASSSGLAEETQYF.